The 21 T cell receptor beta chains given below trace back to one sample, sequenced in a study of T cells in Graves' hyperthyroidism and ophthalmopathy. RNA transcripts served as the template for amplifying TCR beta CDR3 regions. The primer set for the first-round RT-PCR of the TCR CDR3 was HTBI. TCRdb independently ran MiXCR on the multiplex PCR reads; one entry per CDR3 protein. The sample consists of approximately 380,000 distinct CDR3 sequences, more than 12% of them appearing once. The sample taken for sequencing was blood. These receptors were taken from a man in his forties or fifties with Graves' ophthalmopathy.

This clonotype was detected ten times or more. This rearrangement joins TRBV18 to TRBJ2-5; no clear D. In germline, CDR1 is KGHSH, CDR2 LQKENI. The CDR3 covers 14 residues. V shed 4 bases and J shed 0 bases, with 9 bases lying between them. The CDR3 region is CASSRLQNQETQYF. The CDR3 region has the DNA TGTGCCAGCTCACGGTTGCAAAACCAAGAGACCCAGTACTTC.

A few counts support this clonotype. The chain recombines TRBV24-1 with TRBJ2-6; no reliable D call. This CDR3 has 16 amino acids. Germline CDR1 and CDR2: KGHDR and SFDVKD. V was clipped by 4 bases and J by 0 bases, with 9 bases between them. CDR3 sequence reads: CATSEPTSSGANVLTF. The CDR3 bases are TGTGCCACCAGTGAGCCGACCTCCTCTGGGGCCAACGTCCTGACTTTC.

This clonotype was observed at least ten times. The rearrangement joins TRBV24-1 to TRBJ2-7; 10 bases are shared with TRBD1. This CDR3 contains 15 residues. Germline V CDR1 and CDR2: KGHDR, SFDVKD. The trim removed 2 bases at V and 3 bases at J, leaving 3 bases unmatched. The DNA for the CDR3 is TGTGCCACCAGTGATTCGGGACAGGGGATCTACGAGCAGTACTTC. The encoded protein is CATSDSGQGIYEQYF.

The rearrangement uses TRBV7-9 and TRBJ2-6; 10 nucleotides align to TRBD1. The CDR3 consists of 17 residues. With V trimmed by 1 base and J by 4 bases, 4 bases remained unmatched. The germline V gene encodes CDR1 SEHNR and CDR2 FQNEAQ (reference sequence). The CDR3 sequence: CASSLGQGATGANVLTF. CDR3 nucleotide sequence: TGTGCCAGCAGCTTAGGACAGGGGGCGACCGGGGCCAACGTCCTGACTTTC.

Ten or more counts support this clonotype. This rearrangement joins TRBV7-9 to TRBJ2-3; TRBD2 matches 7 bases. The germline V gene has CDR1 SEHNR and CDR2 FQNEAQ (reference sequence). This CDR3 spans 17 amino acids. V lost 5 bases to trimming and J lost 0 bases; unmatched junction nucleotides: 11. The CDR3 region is CASSRGGSGYSTDTQYF. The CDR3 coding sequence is TGTGCCAGCAGCCGCGGGGGTAGCGGTTATAGCACAGATACGCAGTATTTT.

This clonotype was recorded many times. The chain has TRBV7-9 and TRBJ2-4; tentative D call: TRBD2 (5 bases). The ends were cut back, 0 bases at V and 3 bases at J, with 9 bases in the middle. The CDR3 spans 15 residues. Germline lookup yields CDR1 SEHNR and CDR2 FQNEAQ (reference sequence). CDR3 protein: CASSLAGDDKNIQYF. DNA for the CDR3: TGTGCCAGCAGCTTAGCGGGAGACGACAAAAACATTCAGTACTTC.

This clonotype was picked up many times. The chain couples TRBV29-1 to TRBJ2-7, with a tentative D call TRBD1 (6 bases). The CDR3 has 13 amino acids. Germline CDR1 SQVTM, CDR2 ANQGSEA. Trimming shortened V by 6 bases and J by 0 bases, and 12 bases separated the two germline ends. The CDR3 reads CSVGQLSSYEQYF. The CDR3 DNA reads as TGCAGCGTAGGACAGCTAAGCTCCTACGAGCAGTACTTC.

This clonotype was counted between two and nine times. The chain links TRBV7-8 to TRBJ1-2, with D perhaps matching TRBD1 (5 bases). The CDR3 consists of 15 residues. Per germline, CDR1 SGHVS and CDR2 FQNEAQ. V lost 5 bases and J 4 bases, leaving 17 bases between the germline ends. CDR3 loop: CASSPDTGRIYGYTF. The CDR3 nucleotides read TGTGCCAGCAGCCCAGACACGGGACGGATCTATGGCTACACCTTC.

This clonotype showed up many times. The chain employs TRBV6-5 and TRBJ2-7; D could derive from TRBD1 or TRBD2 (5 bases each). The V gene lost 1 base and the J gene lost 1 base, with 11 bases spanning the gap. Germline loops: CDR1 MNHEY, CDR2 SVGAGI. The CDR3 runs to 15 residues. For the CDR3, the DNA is TGTGCCAGCAGTTACTTGGGGGTAGGGTCCTACGAGCAGTACTTC. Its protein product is CASSYLGVGSYEQYF.

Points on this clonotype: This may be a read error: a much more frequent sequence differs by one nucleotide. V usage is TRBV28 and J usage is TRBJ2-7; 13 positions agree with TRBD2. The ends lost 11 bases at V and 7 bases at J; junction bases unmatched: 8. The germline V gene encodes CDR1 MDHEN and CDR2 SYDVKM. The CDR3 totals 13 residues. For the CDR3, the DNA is TGTGCCGGAAGGACTAGCGGGAGCGATGAGCAGTACTTC. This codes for CAGRTSGSDEQYF.

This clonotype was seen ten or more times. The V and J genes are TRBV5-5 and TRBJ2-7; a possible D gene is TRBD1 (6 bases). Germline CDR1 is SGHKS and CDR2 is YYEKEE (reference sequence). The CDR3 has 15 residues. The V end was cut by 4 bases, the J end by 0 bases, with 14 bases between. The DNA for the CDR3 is TGTGCCAGCAGCCGGAGGACAGTCATCTCCTACGAGCAGTACTTC. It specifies CASSRRTVISYEQYF.

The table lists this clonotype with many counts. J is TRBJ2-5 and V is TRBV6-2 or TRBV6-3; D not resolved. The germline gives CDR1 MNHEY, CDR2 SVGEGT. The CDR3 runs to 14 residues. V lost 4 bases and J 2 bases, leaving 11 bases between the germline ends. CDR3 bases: TGTGCCAGCAGTTTACGACTTATTCAAGAGACCCAGTACTTC. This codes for CASSLRLIQETQYF.

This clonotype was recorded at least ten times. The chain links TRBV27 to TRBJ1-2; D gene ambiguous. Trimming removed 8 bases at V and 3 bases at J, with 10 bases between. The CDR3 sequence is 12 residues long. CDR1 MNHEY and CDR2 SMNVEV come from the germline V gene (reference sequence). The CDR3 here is CASGMGYYGYTF. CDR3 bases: TGTGCCAGCGGCATGGGTTACTATGGCTACACCTTC.

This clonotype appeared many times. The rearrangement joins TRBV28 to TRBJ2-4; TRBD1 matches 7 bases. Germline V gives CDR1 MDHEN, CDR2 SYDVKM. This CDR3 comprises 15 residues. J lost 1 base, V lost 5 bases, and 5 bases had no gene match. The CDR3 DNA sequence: TGTGCCAGCAGTCAACAGGGGTCTGCCAAAAACATTCAGTACTTC. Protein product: CASSQQGSAKNIQYF.

Here the CDR3 DNA reads TGTGCCAGCAGCGGACCGACCGAGCAGTACTTC. Its protein product is CASSGPTEQYF. The V call is TRBV11-2, the J call TRBJ2-7; D remains ambiguous. Per germline, CDR1 SGHAT and CDR2 FQNNGV. This CDR3 has 11 amino acids. V dropped 5 bases and J dropped 6 bases, with 8 bases sitting between them.

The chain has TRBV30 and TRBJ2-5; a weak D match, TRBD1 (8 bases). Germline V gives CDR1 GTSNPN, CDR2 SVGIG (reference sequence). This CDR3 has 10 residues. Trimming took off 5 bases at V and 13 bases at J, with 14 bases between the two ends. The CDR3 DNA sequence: TGTGCCTGGGGGGGGGACAGGAGGTACTTC. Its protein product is CAWGGDRRYF. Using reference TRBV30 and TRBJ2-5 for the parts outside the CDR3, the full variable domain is SQTIHQWPATLVQPVGSPLSLECTVEGTSNPNLYWYRQAAGRGLQLLFYSVGIGQISSEVPQNLSASRPQDRQFILSSKKLLLSDSGFYLCAWGGDRRYFGPGTRLLVL.

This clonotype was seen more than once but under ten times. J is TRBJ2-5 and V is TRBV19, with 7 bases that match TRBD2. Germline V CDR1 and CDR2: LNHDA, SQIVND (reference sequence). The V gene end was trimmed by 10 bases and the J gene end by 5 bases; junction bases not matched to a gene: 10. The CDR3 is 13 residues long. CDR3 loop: CATTGRGGETQYF. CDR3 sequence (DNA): TGTGCCACTACGGGGAGGGGCGGGGAGACCCAGTACTTC.

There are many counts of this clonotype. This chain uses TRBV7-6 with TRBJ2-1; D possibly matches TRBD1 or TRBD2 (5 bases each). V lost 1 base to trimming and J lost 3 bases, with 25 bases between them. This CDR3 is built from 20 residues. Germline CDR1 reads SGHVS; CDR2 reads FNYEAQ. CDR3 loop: CASSLVIDIQGAEFYNEQFF. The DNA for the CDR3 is TGTGCCAGCAGCTTAGTCATCGACATTCAGGGAGCGGAGTTCTACAATGAGCAGTTCTTC.

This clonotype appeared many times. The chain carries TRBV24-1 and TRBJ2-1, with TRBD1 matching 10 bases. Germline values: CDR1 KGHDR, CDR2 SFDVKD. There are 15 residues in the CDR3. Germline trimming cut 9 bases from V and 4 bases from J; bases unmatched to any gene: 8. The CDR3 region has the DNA TGTGCCACCCAAGGGGACAGGGGAATATACAATGAGCAGTTCTTC. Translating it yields CATQGDRGIYNEQFF.

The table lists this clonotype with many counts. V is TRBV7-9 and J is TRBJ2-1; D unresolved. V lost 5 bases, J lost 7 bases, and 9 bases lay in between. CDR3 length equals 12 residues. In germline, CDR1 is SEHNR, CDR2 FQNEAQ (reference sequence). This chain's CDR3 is CASSRPINEQFF. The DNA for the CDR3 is TGTGCCAGCAGCCGCCCTATTAATGAGCAGTTCTTC.

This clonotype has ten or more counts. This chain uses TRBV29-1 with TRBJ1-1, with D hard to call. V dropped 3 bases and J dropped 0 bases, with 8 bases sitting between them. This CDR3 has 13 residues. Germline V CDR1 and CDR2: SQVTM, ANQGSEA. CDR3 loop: CSVDKQLNTEAFF. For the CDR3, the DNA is TGCAGCGTTGATAAACAGTTGAACACTGAAGCTTTCTTT.